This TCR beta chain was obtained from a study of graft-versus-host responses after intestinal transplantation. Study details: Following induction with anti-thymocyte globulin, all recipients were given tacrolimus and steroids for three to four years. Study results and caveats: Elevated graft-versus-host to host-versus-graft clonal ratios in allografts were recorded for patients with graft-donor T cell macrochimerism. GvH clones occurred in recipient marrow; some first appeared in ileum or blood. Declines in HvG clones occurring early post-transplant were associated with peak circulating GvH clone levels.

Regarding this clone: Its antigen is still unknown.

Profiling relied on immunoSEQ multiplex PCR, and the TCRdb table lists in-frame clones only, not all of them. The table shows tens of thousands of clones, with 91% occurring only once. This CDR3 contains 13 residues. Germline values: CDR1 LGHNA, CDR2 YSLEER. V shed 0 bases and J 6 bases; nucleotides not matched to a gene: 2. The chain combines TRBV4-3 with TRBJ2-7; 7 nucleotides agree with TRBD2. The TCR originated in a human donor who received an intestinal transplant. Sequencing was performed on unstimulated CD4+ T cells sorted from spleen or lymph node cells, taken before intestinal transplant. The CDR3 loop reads CASSQDGGGEQYF. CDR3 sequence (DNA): TGCGCCAGCAGCCAAGATGGCGGGGGCGAGCAGTACTTC.